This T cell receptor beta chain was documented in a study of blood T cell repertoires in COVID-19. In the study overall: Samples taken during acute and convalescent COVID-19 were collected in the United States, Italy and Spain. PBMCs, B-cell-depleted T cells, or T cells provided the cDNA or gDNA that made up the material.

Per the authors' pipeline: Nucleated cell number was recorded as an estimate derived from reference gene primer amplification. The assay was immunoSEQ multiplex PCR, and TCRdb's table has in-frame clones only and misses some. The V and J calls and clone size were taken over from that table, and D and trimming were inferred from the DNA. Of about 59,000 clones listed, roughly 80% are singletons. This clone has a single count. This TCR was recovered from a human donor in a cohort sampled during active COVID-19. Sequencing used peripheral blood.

CDR3 bases: TGTGCCAGCAGTGGCTTAGCGGGGCCTAGCACAGATACGCAGTATTTT. Encoded protein: CASSGLAGPSTDTQYF. The rearrangement joins TRBV27 to TRBJ2-3; 8 bases are a match to TRBD2. The germline V gene encodes CDR1 MNHEY and CDR2 SMNVEV (reference sequence). J lost 0 bases, V lost 5 bases, and 7 bases had no gene match. The CDR3 consists of 16 residues.